This passage covers 23 T cell receptor beta chains from one sample sequenced in a study of CD8 T cells in Susac syndrome (dated by TCRdb to about 2019). Libraries were built with the immunoSEQ multiplex PCR assay. RNA was extracted with the RNeasy kit and roughly 0.5 to 1 ug was reverse transcribed using random hexamers. Starting from the raw public reads, TCRdb applied fastp trimming at Q25, assembled clones with MiXCR and retained in-frame beta chains. Rows are combined by CDR3 protein, so each entry shows the most common genes and DNA. In all, the sample holds about 50,000 distinct CDR3 sequences, and roughly 93% of those were seen once. The ten top clones hold 0.4% to 0.55% of the sample. The specimen sequenced was CD8+ T cells from PBMCs. All receptors come from a human donor with multiple sclerosis.

This clonotype appeared once. The chain carries TRBV4-3 and TRBJ1-6; weak D call: TRBD1 (6 bases). CDR1 is LGHNA, CDR2 YSLEER, per germline. The length of the CDR3 is 18 residues. The V end lost 2 bases, the J end lost 9 bases, and 23 bases lay between the germline ends. This CDR3 is CASSQKILVPGDISPLHF. As DNA, the CDR3 is TGCGCCAGCAGCCAAAAGATATTAGTCCCAGGGGACATTTCACCCCTCCACTTT.

The J gene is TRBJ2-7, the V gene TRBV3-1; 9 positions agree with TRBD2. This CDR3 comprises 15 residues. Germline V gene data show CDR1 as LGHDT and CDR2 as YNNKEL (reference sequence). V was pared by 4 bases and J by 2 bases, with 6 bases of the junction left unmatched. The CDR3 DNA is TGTGCCAGCAGCCTTAGCGGGGGCCTCGCCTACGAGCAGTACTTC. Translated: CASSLSGGLAYEQYF.

The rearrangement links TRBV4-1 to TRBJ2-7; D is undetermined. The CDR3 consists of 14 residues. Germline assignment: CDR1 MGHRA and CDR2 YSYEKL. Between the trimmed V and J ends, which lost 0 bases and 3 bases, there was a span of 9 bases. CDR3 in DNA: TGCGCCAGCAGCCAAGATATAGAGATCTACGAGCAGTACTTC. Translating gives CASSQDIEIYEQYF.

CDR3 region: CSATAISTQGLYGYTF. In nucleotides, the CDR3 is TGCAGTGCCACAGCTATTTCCACCCAGGGTCTCTATGGCTACACCTTC. The rearrangement uses TRBV20-1 and TRBJ1-2; TRBD1 might be the D (5 bases). Trimming removed 6 bases at V and 4 bases at J, with 24 bases between. Per the germline V gene, CDR1 is DFQATT and CDR2 is SNEGSKA (reference sequence). The CDR3 is 16 amino acids.

The gene calls are TRBV7-9 and TRBJ2-2, with D possibly matching TRBD2 (6 bases). The CDR3 sequence is 14 residues long. The germline CDR1 and CDR2 sequences are SEHNR and FQNEAQ (reference sequence). V was shortened by 5 bases and J by 3 bases, with 10 bases between the two germline ends. This CDR3 reads CASSPPGDTGELFF. CDR3 in DNA: TGTGCCAGCAGCCCGCCGGGGGACACCGGGGAGCTGTTTTTT.

This chain uses TRBV18 with TRBJ2-7; D unclear. Per the germline V gene, CDR1 is KGHSH and CDR2 is LQKENI. CDR3 length: 16 residues. V was cut by 6 bases and J by 0 bases, with 18 bases left in between. Written as DNA, the CDR3 is TGTGCCAGCTCCCCCTGGCGCTTCCAAAGCTCCTACGAGCAGTACTTC. Amino acids: CASSPWRFQSSYEQYF. Looking up the rest from reference TRBV18 and TRBJ2-7 gives the full variable domain: NAGVMQNPRHLVRRRGQEARLRCSPMKGHSHVYWYRQLPEEGLKFMVYLQKENIIDESGMPKERFSAEFPKEGPSILRIQQVVRGDSAAYFCASSPWRFQSSYEQYFGPGTRLTVT.

V and J are TRBV29-1 and TRBJ2-7; D unclear. The CDR3 consists of 15 residues. The germline V gene encodes CDR1 SQVTM and CDR2 ANQGSEA. The V gene lost 6 bases and the J gene lost 3 bases, with 21 bases spanning the gap. This chain's CDR3 is CSVAQVKNFVYEQYF. CDR3 sequence (DNA): TGCAGCGTCGCTCAAGTGAAGAACTTTGTCTACGAGCAGTACTTC.

V and J are TRBV19 and TRBJ2-3; D gene unclear. The germline V and J ends were trimmed by 3 bases and 6 bases, with 13 bases remaining between them. CDR3 length: 14 residues. Germline V gene data show CDR1 as LNHDA and CDR2 as SQIVND (reference sequence). In DNA, the CDR3 is TGTGCCAGTAGTATCCCCCTAGGGCCCGATACGCAGTATTTT. Translated, it gives CASSIPLGPDTQYF.

This sequence joins TRBV28 and TRBJ1-2, with a tentative D call TRBD1 (5 bases). V was clipped by 3 bases and J by 0 bases, with 11 bases between them. Germline assignment: CDR1 MDHEN and CDR2 SYDVKM. The CDR3 is made up of 15 amino acids. DNA of the CDR3: TGTGCCAGCAGTTTCGACAGATCTGCTAACTATGGCTACACCTTC. This gives the protein CASSFDRSANYGYTF.

This clonotype was picked up one time. This chain connects TRBV12-3 or TRBV12-4 to TRBJ2-1; D is undetermined. V was pared by 1 base and J by 4 bases, with 8 bases between. This CDR3 is built from 14 residues. The CDR3 sequence is CASSLVKPYNEQFF. The CDR3 coding sequence is TGTGCCAGCAGTTTAGTAAAGCCATACAATGAGCAGTTCTTC.

This clonotype occurred a few times. The gene calls are TRBV28 and TRBJ2-7, with D unclear. The CDR3 covers 13 residues. The V and J ends lost 3 bases and 1 base respectively, with 7 bases between them. The germline gives CDR1 MDHEN, CDR2 SYDVKM. CDR3 nucleotides: TGTGCCAGCAGTTTGGCCGAATCCTACGAGCAGTACTTC. It translates to CASSLAESYEQYF.

The V call is TRBV28, the J call TRBJ1-5, with TRBD1 as a possible D gene (6 bases). The CDR3 is 14 residues long. V lost 4 bases to trimming and J lost 5 bases, with 12 bases between them. Germline-derived CDR1 and CDR2 are MDHEN and SYDVKM. The CDR3, as DNA: TGTGCCAGCAGTTCCCAGGGGACCTATCAGCCCCAGCATTTT. Translating it yields CASSSQGTYQPQHF.

The V gene is TRBV5-6, the J gene TRBJ2-4, with D possibly matching TRBD2 (5 bases). Germline V gene sequence: CDR1 SGHDT, CDR2 YYEEEE. Trimming stripped 2 bases from V and 9 bases from J, with 9 bases between. There are 12 residues in the CDR3. The CDR3 sequence: CASSFRDPIQYF. CDR3 bases: TGTGCCAGCAGCTTTCGGGATCCCATTCAGTACTTC. Variable domain in full (rest from reference TRBV5-6 and TRBJ2-4): DAGVTQSPTHLIKTRGQQVTLRCSPKSGHDTVSWYQQALGQGPQFIFQYYEEEERQRGNFPDRFSGHQFPNYSSELNVNALLLGDSALYLCASSFRDPIQYFGAGTRLSVL.

The chain combines TRBV20-1 with TRBJ2-4; 9 bases map to TRBD2. This CDR3 has 16 amino acids. The V gene end was trimmed by 1 base and the J gene end by 3 bases; junction bases not matched to a gene: 7. Germline CDR1 is DFQATT and CDR2 is SNEGSKA (reference sequence). Here the CDR3 reads CSARAKSGGYKNIQYF. The CDR3 region has the DNA TGCAGTGCTAGAGCGAAGAGCGGGGGGTACAAAAACATTCAGTACTTC.

The chain employs TRBV20-1 and TRBJ2-7, with 7 positions matching TRBD1. Germline assignment: CDR1 DFQATT and CDR2 SNEGSKA (reference sequence). The V gene end was trimmed by 5 bases and the J gene end by 3 bases; junction bases not matched to a gene: 13. The length of the CDR3 is 15 residues. CDR3 sequence: CSAQYTGEIYYEQYF. CDR3 DNA sequence: TGCAGTGCTCAATATACAGGGGAAATCTACTACGAGCAGTACTTC.

The chain employs TRBV5-1 and TRBJ2-2, with 7 bases aligning to TRBD2. This CDR3 has 16 amino acids. CDR1 and CDR2 (germline): SGHRS, YFSETQ. Trimming at V came to 6 bases and at J to 4 bases, leaving 12 bases not matched to a gene. Here the CDR3 reads CASTPRGVVRTGELFF. In DNA form, the CDR3 reads TGCGCCAGCACCCCCCGGGGGGTGGTCCGCACCGGGGAGCTGTTTTTT.

This chain links TRBV4-3 with TRBJ2-3; D is tentatively TRBD1 or TRBD2 (5 bases each). Trimming removed 0 bases at V and 3 bases at J, with 16 bases between. The length of the CDR3 is 17 residues. Germline V lookup: CDR1 LGHNA, CDR2 YSLEER. The chain's CDR3 is CASSQDSGYGATDTQYF. The CDR3 bases are TGCGCCAGCAGCCAAGATTCCGGCTACGGGGCAACAGATACGCAGTATTTT.

The rearrangement uses TRBV5-1 and TRBJ2-7; D is tentatively TRBD1 or TRBD2 (5 bases each). This CDR3 is built from 13 residues. With 4 bases removed from V and 4 bases from J, the gap between germline ends came to 12 bases. The germline V gene encodes CDR1 SGHRS and CDR2 YFSETQ. The CDR3 nucleotides read TGCGCCAGCAGCCCCGGGACCGCGTACGAGCAGTACTTC. It yields the protein CASSPGTAYEQYF.

The gene calls are TRBV5-3 and TRBJ2-7, with a possible D match to TRBD2 (6 bases). TRBV5-3 is assigned to the ORF class and has an uncertain function. The V gene lost 4 bases and the J gene lost 0 bases, with 11 bases spanning the gap. CDR3 length: 14 amino acids. DNA for the CDR3: TGTGCCAGAAGCGGCCGGGACTTCTCCTACGAGCAGTACTTC. Its translation is CARSGRDFSYEQYF.

This chain joins TRBV28 and TRBJ1-2, with D perhaps matching TRBD1 (6 bases). This CDR3 has 17 amino acids. The V end lost 3 bases, the J end lost 3 bases, and 20 bases lay between the germline ends. CDR1 and CDR2 from the germline V gene are MDHEN and SYDVKM. The CDR3 loop is CASSFRLGGSRYYGYTF. CDR3 sequence (DNA): TGTGCCAGCAGTTTCAGATTAGGGGGGAGTCGTTACTATGGCTACACCTTC.

The chain links TRBV7-6 to TRBJ2-5, with TRBD2 matching 12 bases. This CDR3 has 16 residues. The ends lost 4 bases at V and 2 bases at J; junction bases unmatched: 5. Looked up from germline, CDR1 is SGHVS and CDR2 is FNYEAQ. In DNA form, the CDR3 reads TGTGCCAGCAGCTCCTGGACTAGCGGGGCGCAAGAGACCCAGTACTTC. Translation: CASSSWTSGAQETQYF.

The V and J genes are TRBV20-1 and TRBJ2-5; D uncertain. The ends were cut back, 1 base at V and 3 bases at J, with 6 bases in the middle. This CDR3 has 12 residues. Germline V gene lookup returns CDR1 DFQATT and CDR2 SNEGSKA (reference sequence). This chain's CDR3 is CSARALEETQYF. CDR3 DNA: TGCAGTGCTAGAGCCTTGGAAGAGACCCAGTACTTC.

The rearrangement joins TRBV19 to TRBJ2-1; tentatively, D is TRBD1 (6 bases). Between the trimmed V and J ends, which lost 7 bases and 12 bases, there was a span of 19 bases. Germline V lookup: CDR1 LNHDA, CDR2 SQIVND (reference sequence). The CDR3 length is 13 residues. The CDR3 bases are TGTGCCAGTATAGGGGGTCCGGGGACACGGCAGTTCTTC. It yields the protein CASIGGPGTRQFF. The full variable domain, completed using reference TRBV19 and TRBJ2-1, is DGGITQSPKYLFRKEGQNVTLSCEQNLNHDAMYWYRQDPGQGLRLIYYSQIVNDFQKGDIAEGYSVSREKKESFPLTVTSAQKNPTAFYLCASIGGPGTRQFFGPGTRLTVL.